The 6 T cell receptor beta chains in this list originate from one sample, sequenced in a study of tumor-infiltrating lymphocytes in oesophageal squamous cell carcinoma. MiXCR, applied by TCRdb to the PCR reads, yields one record per CDR3 protein. The data show about 17,000 distinct CDR3 sequences, 35% to 45% seen once. Sequencing used normal esophageal tissue next to the tumor. The receptors derive from a female donor with esophageal squamous cell carcinoma.

The chain is built from TRBV20-1 and TRBJ1-1; 10 nucleotides agree with TRBD1. Germline CDR1 and CDR2: DFQATT and SNEGSKA (reference sequence). Trimming cost V 1 base and J 0 bases; bases outside gene matches: 5. CDR3 length: 16 amino acids. The CDR3 sequence is CSARVIGQGVNTEAFF. CDR3 DNA: TGCAGTGCTAGAGTTATTGGACAGGGGGTGAACACTGAAGCTTTCTTT.

This clonotype was seen only a few times. This sequence joins TRBV7-6 and TRBJ2-1, with 11 bases matching TRBD2. Matching the DNA end better, TRBJ2-7 makes the J call doubtful. The CDR3 loop spans 16 amino acids. Germline V gives CDR1 SGHVS, CDR2 FNYEAQ. As DNA, the CDR3 is TGTGCCAGCAGCCAGACTAGCGGGAACGTTCTCTACGAGCAGTACTTC. Its translation is CASSQTSGNVLYEQYF.

In the case of this clonotype: This may come from a read error, since a much larger clone is one base off. V and J are TRBV6-6 and TRBJ1-1, with 10 positions matching TRBD1. This CDR3 comprises 12 residues. The germline CDR1 and CDR2 sequences are MNHNY and SVGAGI (reference sequence). The CDR3 loop reads CASSRTGGEMFF. Here the CDR3 DNA reads TGTGCCAGCAGTCGGACAGGGGGGGAGATGTTTTTT.

V is TRBV20-1 and J is TRBJ1-5; D gene uncertain. This CDR3 contains 15 residues. Trimming took 2 bases from V and 1 from J, leaving 12 bases between them. Per germline, CDR1 DFQATT and CDR2 SNEGSKA (reference sequence). The CDR3, as DNA: TGCAGTGCTAGATTTAGCGAGGCGAGCAATCAGCCCCAGCATTTT. Protein: CSARFSEASNQPQHF.

This clonotype was counted a few times. The chain uses TRBV15 and TRBJ1-3, with a tentative D call TRBD1 (6 bases). Between the trimmed V and J ends, which lost 3 bases and 2 bases, there was a span of 17 bases. The germline CDR1 and CDR2 sequences are LNHNV and YYDKDF (reference sequence). The CDR3 has 17 amino acids. The CDR3 DNA sequence: TGTGCCACCAGCAGGGATCGGACAGCCCGGACTGGAAACACCATATATTTT. Protein sequence: CATSRDRTARTGNTIYF.

V gene TRBV6-1 combines with J gene TRBJ2-7, with D tentatively TRBD1 (6 bases). Trimming cost V 0 bases and J 7 bases, with 16 bases left between them. The CDR3 has 15 residues. CDR1 MNHNS and CDR2 SASEGT come from the germline V gene. The CDR3 DNA follows: TGTGCCAGCAGTGAAGCAGCGACAGGATACAATGAGCAGTACTTC. This encodes CASSEAATGYNEQYF.